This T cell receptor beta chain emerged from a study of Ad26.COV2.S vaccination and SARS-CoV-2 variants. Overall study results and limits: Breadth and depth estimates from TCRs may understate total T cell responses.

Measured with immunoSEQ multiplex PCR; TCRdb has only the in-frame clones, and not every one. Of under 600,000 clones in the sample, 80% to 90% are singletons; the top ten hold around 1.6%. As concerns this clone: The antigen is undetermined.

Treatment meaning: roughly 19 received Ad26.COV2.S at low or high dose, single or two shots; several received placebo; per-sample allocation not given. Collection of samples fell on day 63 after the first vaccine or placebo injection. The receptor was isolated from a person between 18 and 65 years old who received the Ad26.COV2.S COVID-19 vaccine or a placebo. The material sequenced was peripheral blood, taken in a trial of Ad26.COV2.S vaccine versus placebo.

The CDR3 protein is CASSVSGGGEQYF. DNA of the CDR3: TGTGCCAGTAGTGTCTCGGGAGGAGGCGAGCAGTACTTC. The rearrangement uses TRBV19 and TRBJ2-7; 7 nucleotides match TRBD2. CDR1 and CDR2 from the germline V gene are LNHDA and SQIVND (reference sequence). The CDR3 is 13 amino acids. Unmatched junction bases numbered 7, after V lost 5 bases and J lost 6 bases.